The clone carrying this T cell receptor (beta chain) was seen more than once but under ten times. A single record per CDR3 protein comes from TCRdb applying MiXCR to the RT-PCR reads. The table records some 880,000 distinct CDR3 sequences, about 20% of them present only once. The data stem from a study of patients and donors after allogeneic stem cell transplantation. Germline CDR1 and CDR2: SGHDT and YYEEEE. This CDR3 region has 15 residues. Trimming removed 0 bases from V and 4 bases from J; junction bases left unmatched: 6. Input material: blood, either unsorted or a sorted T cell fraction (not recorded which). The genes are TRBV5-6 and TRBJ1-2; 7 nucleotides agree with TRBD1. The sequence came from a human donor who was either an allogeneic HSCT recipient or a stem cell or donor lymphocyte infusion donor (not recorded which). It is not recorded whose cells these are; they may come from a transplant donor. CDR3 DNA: TGTGCCAGCAGCTTGGCCCTAGGGGGCTTCTATGGCTACACCTTC. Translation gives CASSLALGGFYGYTF.